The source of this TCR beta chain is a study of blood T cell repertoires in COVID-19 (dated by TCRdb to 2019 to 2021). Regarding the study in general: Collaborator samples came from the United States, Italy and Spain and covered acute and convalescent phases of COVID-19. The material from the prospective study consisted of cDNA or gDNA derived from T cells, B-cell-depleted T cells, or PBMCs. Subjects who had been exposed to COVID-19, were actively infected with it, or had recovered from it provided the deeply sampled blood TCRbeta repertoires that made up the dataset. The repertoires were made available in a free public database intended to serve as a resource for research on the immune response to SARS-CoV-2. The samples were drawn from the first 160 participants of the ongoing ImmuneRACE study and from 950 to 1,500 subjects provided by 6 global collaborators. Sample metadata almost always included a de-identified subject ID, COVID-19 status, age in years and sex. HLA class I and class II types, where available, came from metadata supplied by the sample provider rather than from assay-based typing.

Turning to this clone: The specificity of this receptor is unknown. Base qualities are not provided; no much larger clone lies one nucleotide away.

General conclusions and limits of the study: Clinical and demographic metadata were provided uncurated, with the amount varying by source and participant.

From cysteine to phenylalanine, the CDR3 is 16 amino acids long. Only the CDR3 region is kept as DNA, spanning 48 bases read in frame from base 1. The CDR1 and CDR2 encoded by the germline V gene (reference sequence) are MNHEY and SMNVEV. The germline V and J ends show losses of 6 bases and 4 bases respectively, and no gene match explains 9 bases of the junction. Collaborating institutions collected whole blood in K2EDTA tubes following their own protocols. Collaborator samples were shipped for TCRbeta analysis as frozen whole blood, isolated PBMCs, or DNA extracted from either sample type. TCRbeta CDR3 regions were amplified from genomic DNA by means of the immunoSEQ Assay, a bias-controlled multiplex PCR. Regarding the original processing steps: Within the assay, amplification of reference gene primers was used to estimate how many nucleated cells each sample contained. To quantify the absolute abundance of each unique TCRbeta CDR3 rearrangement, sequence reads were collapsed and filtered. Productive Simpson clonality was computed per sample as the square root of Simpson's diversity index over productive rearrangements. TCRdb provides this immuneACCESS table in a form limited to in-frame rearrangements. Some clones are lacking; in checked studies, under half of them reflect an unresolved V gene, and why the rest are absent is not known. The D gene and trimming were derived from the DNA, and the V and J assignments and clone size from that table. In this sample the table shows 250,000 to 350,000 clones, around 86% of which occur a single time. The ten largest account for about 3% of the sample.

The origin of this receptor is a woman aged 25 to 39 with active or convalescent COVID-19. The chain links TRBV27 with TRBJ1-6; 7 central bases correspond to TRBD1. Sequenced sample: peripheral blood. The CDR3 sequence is CASRPRQGAYNSPLHF. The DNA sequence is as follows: TGTGCCAGCAGGCCTCGACAGGGCGCATATAATTCACCCCTCCACTTT.